This T cell receptor beta chain is drawn from a study of neurological immune-mediated disorders. Each CDR3 protein is one row after TCRdb ran MiXCR on the 5' RACE reads. Among under 70,000 distinct CDR3 sequences, 3% to 4% were seen once, and the ten largest hold approximately 7%. Study-wide points: Multiple sclerosis patients had less TCR clonal expansion than even healthy controls, unlike HTLV-1-associated myelopathy.

This clonotype was seen many times. Its specificity is unknown. This sequence was found in a woman aged 55-70 years with multiple sclerosis. Sequenced input: PBMCs.

CDR3 sequence reads: CSVAGGSGETQYF. The CDR3 nucleotides are TGCAGCGTTGCGGGGGGATCGGGGGAGACCCAGTACTTC. The chain is built from TRBV29-1 and TRBJ2-5, with 7 bases matching TRBD2. CDR1 is SQVTM and CDR2 is ANQGSEA in the germline V gene. CDR3 length equals 13 residues. Losses at the gene ends were 4 bases for V and 5 bases for J; bases not matched to a gene: 7.